A single sample is the source of the 4 T cell receptor beta chains below, sequenced in a study of T cell repertoires in cytomegalovirus infection. TCRdb ran MiXCR on the reads and lists one entry per CDR3 protein. The sample has 300,000 to 400,000 distinct CDR3 sequences, around 29% seen once. Their antigens remain unidentified. The starting material was cultured PBMCs, obtained from culture after CMV antigen stimulation. All receptors derive from a human donor in good health (CMV status not recorded). Some clones in this sample may be carry-over from other donors' samples.

In this sample, this clonotype turned up a few times. This sequence joins TRBV6-1 and TRBJ1-1; no reliable D call. CDR1 and CDR2 from the germline V gene are MNHNS and SASEGT. V gave up 6 bases and J gave up 3 bases, with 17 bases separating them. The CDR3 runs 15 residues. CDR3 bases: TGTGCCAGCAGCGCCTGGGCCCGACGGGACACTGAAGCTTTCTTT. Its translation is CASSAWARRDTEAFF.

This clonotype was detected only a few times. The chain links TRBV6-5 to TRBJ2-1, with 7 bases fitting TRBD1. The germline gives CDR1 MNHEY, CDR2 SVGAGI. The CDR3 consists of 15 residues. Trimming at V came to 4 bases and at J to 8 bases, leaving 11 bases not matched to a gene. The CDR3 sequence: CASSWTGRGSHEQFF. Written as DNA, the CDR3 is TGTGCCAGCAGTTGGACAGGTAGGGGATCCCATGAGCAGTTCTTC.

The rearrangement uses TRBV3-1 and TRBJ2-5; D may correspond to TRBD1 or TRBD2 (5 bases each). V lost 5 bases to trimming and J lost 5 bases, with 21 bases between them. Germline CDR1 and CDR2: LGHDT and YNNKEL (reference sequence). The length of the CDR3 is 16 residues. The CDR3 spells CASSEQRSGRGETQYF. Written as DNA, the CDR3 is TGTGCCAGCAGCGAACAGAGGTCGGGACGAGGGGAGACCCAGTACTTC.

DNA for the CDR3: TGTGCCAGTAGTATGGGCATCGGGGGAGCTGAAGCTTTCTTT. The encoded protein is CASSMGIGGAEAFF. The genes are TRBV19 and TRBJ1-1; tentatively, D is TRBD1 (5 bases). CDR3 length: 14 amino acids. Trimming took off 3 bases at V and 6 bases at J, with 14 bases between the two ends. From germline, CDR1 is LNHDA and CDR2 SQIVND (reference sequence).